Following are 3 T cell receptor beta chains from one sample sequenced in a study of blood T cell repertoires in COVID-19. Profiling relied on immunoSEQ multiplex PCR, and the TCRdb table lists in-frame clones only, not all of them. The sample holds 270,000 or so clones, roughly 89% seen once. The sequenced sample was peripheral blood. The receptors stem from a woman in her twenties or thirties with COVID-19, enrolled during active disease.

This chain joins TRBV5-5 and TRBJ1-5; D gene ambiguous. This CDR3 contains 15 residues. Germline V CDR1 and CDR2: SGHKS, YYEKEE (reference sequence). Between the trimmed V and J ends, which lost 5 bases and 0 bases, there was a span of 12 bases. This chain's CDR3 is CASSETELSNQPQHF. CDR3 DNA sequence: TGTGCCAGCAGTGAAACCGAACTTAGCAATCAGCCCCAGCATTTT.

The rearrangement joins TRBV2 to TRBJ1-2, with 8 positions matching TRBD1. This CDR3 is built from 12 residues. Germline V gene data show CDR1 as SNHLY and CDR2 as FYNNEI. J was trimmed by 5 bases and V by 10 bases; bases with no gene match: 6. The CDR3 region has the DNA TGTGCCATCACCCGGGACAGGTATGGCTACACCTTC. Amino acids: CAITRDRYGYTF.

This clone has just one count. This chain joins TRBV2 and TRBJ2-2; 14 nucleotides line up with TRBD2. The germline V gene encodes CDR1 SNHLY and CDR2 FYNNEI. J was trimmed by 3 bases and V by 9 bases; bases with no gene match: 3. The CDR3 covers 15 residues. DNA of the CDR3: TGTGCCAGGGGACTAGCGGGGGATCACACCGGGGAGCTGTTTTTT. This gives the protein CARGLAGDHTGELFF.